These 13 T cell receptor beta chains share one sample of origin, sequenced in a study of blood T cell repertoires in COVID-19 (dated by TCRdb to 2018 to 2021). Library creation used the immunoSEQ multiplex PCR assay. TCRdb limited this immuneACCESS table to in-frame rearrangements with V and J called. A share of clones is missing; checked studies link under half to unresolved V genes, and the rest is unexplained. This sample holds roughly 250,000 clones; roughly 90% were observed only once. The ten largest make up around 7.2% of the sample. Specimen: peripheral blood. The receptors stem from a man in his 60s who had recovered from COVID-19.

The chain recombines TRBV19 with TRBJ1-5; 8 bases align to TRBD1. V shed 5 bases and J 9 bases; nucleotides not matched to a gene: 9. The CDR3 is made up of 14 amino acids. CDR1 and CDR2 (germline): LNHDA, SQIVND (reference sequence). This CDR3 is CASSSRQGQGPQHF. The DNA for the CDR3 is TGTGCCAGTAGTTCGAGACAGGGGCAGGGGCCCCAGCATTTT.

This rearrangement joins TRBV30 to TRBJ2-7; perhaps TRBD2 as D (6 bases). The CDR3 has 16 amino acids. Germline-derived CDR1 and CDR2 are GTSNPN and SVGIG (reference sequence). The germline V and J ends were trimmed by 5 bases and 7 bases, with 27 bases remaining between them. The CDR3 here is CAWGGKEFLVTLEQYV. CDR3 DNA sequence: TGTGCCTGGGGGGGGAAGGAGTTCCTCGTTACGTTGGAGCAGTACGTC.

The genes are TRBV10-2 and TRBJ2-3, with 12 nucleotides matching TRBD2. The CDR3 length is 15 residues. V gave up 8 bases and J gave up 1 base; unmatched junction bases: 4. Germline V gene data show CDR1 as WSHSY and CDR2 as SAAADI. As DNA, the CDR3 is TGCGCCAGCGGCGGACTAGCGGGACGCACAGATACGCAGTATTTT. Translation gives CASGGLAGRTDTQYF.

The rearrangement links TRBV5-4 to TRBJ1-2; 7 bases are shared with TRBD1. The CDR3 has 16 amino acids. J gave up 2 bases and V 0 bases, and 7 bases lay outside the gene matches. Germline CDR1 and CDR2: SGHNT and YYREEE (reference sequence). The CDR3 nucleotides are TGTGCCAGCAGCTTGGTGGGGTCAGGGGGGAACTATGGCTACACCTTC. It codes for CASSLVGSGGNYGYTF.

V is TRBV21-1 and J is TRBJ1-2; TRBD1 was called by the table and not checked on the DNA. TRBV21-1 is a known pseudogene. The CDR3 is 20 amino acids. The CDR3 DNA is TGTGCCAGCAGAGAAGGAGAGAGTAGGGACAGGCCAAAAGCTAACTATGGCTACACCTTC. Protein product: CASREGESRDRPKANYGYTF.

The CDR3 sequence: CATSDGGARDNEQFF. The CDR3 coding sequence is TGTGCCACCAGTGATGGGGGGGCGAGGGACAATGAGCAGTTCTTC. The chain carries TRBV24-1 and TRBJ2-1; tentatively, D is TRBD2 (7 bases). The CDR3 has 15 residues. Germline V gene data show CDR1 as KGHDR and CDR2 as SFDVKD. V lost 3 bases to trimming and J lost 5 bases, with 13 bases between them.

CDR3 coding DNA: TGTGCCAGCAGTTTCCATACCAGGGGTGGCTACACCTTC. It yields the protein CASSFHTRGGYTF. The genes are TRBV12-3 or TRBV12-4 and TRBJ1-2; the D gene is possibly TRBD1 (6 bases). This CDR3 has 13 residues. Trimming took off 3 bases at V and 7 bases at J, with 12 bases between the two ends.

The chain uses TRBV6-5 and TRBJ1-5; TRBD1 might be the D (6 bases). CDR1 is MNHEY and CDR2 is SVGAGI in the germline V gene. There are 14 residues in the CDR3. V was pared by 6 bases and J by 5 bases, with 14 bases between. The CDR3 loop reads CASRNREGDQPQHF. The CDR3 region has the DNA TGTGCCAGCAGAAACAGGGAAGGCGATCAGCCCCAGCATTTT.

Note on this clone: One base away lies a much larger clone, so this may be a sequencing read error. The chain combines TRBV5-4 with TRBJ1-2; D is undetermined. Trimming removed 0 bases from V and 1 base from J, with 4 bases in between. The CDR3 extends over 13 amino acids. CDR1 and CDR2 (germline): SGHNT, YYREEE (reference sequence). CDR3 in amino acids: CASSLDSNYGYTF. The CDR3 DNA is TGTGCCAGCAGCTTGGACAGTAACTATGGCTACACCTTC.

The rearrangement joins TRBV6-2 or TRBV6-3 to TRBJ2-7; 14 nucleotides align to TRBD2. The length of the CDR3 is 19 residues. The V segment lost 4 bases and the J segment 1 base; nucleotides outside the gene matches: 12. Germline V lookup: CDR1 MNHEY, CDR2 SVGEGT. CDR3 region: CASSLILGTSGGRSYEQYF. The CDR3 nucleotides read TGTGCCAGCAGTTTAATCCTCGGGACTAGCGGGGGCCGATCCTACGAGCAGTACTTC.

This clone occurred once. The V gene is TRBV21-1, the J gene TRBJ2-1; no DNA check was done on the table's D call, TRBD1. TRBV21-1 is marked as a pseudogene. The CDR3 extends over 12 amino acids. The CDR3 protein is CASRRQGNEQFF. CDR3 sequence (DNA): TGTGCCAGCAGACGACAGGGCAATGAGCAGTTCTTC.

The chain couples TRBV7-6 to TRBJ2-2; D unclear. The germline V gene has CDR1 SGHVS and CDR2 FNYEAQ. With 5 bases removed from V and 0 bases from J, the gap between germline ends came to 16 bases. CDR3 length: 17 amino acids. The CDR3 spells CASSTIQTQSNTGELFF. In nucleotides, the CDR3 is TGTGCCAGCAGCACCATACAGACACAATCGAACACCGGGGAGCTGTTTTTT.

This clone was recorded a few times. The CDR3 DNA is TGTGCCAGCAGACCCCCCGGGACAGGGATTGGCACTGAAGCTTTCTTT. This codes for CASRPPGTGIGTEAFF. This sequence joins TRBV28 and TRBJ1-1; TRBD1 agrees at 9 bases. Germline CDR1 is MDHEN and CDR2 is SYDVKM. V dropped 6 bases and J dropped 4; count of bases not matched to a gene: 12. This CDR3 spans 16 amino acids.